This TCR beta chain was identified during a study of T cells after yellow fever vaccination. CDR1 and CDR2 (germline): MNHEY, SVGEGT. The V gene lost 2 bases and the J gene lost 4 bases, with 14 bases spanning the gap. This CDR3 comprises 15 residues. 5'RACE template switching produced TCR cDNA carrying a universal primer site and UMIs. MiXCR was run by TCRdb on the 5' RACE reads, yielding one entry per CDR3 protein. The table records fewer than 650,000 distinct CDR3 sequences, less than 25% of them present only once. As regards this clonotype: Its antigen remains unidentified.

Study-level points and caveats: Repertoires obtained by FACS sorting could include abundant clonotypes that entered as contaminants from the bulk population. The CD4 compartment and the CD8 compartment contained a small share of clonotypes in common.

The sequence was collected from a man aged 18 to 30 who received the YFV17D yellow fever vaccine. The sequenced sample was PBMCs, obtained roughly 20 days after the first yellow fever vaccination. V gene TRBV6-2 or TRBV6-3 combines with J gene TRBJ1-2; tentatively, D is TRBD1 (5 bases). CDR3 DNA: TGTGCCAGCAGTTACGCCCGACAGAACCTCTATGGCTACACCTTC. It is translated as CASSYARQNLYGYTF.